What follows are 24 T cell receptor beta chains derived from one specimen sequenced in a study of follicular helper T cells after annual influenza vaccination. Noted time point: 2015-2016 season, pre-vaccination. Using immunoSEQ multiplex PCR, the repertoire was profiled, and TCRdb retains in-frame clones only, with some absent. The table lists about 10,000 clones, 81% of them singletons. The source was CXCR5+ CD38- circulating T follicular helper cells from blood, collected on the day of influenza vaccination. Described subset: circulating Tfh, non-naive CD4+CXCR5+PD-1+ (ICOS+CD38+ or ICOS-CD38-). These receptors were obtained from an adult who received the influenza vaccine.

The CDR3 here is CASSIGLAKSSTDTQYF. The CDR3 DNA reads TGTGCCAGTAGTATAGGCCTAGCGAAGTCTAGCACAGATACGCAGTATTTT. The rearrangement links TRBV19 to TRBJ2-3, with a possible D match to TRBD2 (6 bases). The CDR3 totals 17 residues. V lost 1 base, J lost 0 bases, and 14 bases lay in between. CDR1 and CDR2 (germline): LNHDA, SQIVND (reference sequence).

The genes are TRBV7-6 and TRBJ2-5, with 11 bases fitting TRBD1. The V segment lost 5 bases and the J segment 5 bases; nucleotides outside the gene matches: 13. The V gene's germline CDR1 is SGHVS and CDR2 FNYEAQ. CDR3 size: 17 residues. CDR3 DNA: TGTGCCAGCAGCCCTCAGGGGGGGACAGGGGGGACGGAGACCCAGTACTTC. Its protein product is CASSPQGGTGGTETQYF.

V gene TRBV6-5 combines with J gene TRBJ1-2; 9 bases map to TRBD1. V gave up 6 bases and J gave up 8 bases; unmatched junction bases: 4. The CDR3 length is 12 residues. Germline CDR1 reads MNHEY; CDR2 reads SVGAGI. The CDR3, as DNA: TGTGCCAGCAGGCTACAGGGGGCCGGCTACACCTTC. Protein sequence: CASRLQGAGYTF.

The rearrangement links TRBV6-5 to TRBJ1-2, with D maybe TRBD1 (6 bases). CDR1 and CDR2 (germline): MNHEY, SVGAGI. CDR3 length: 14 amino acids. V shed 2 bases and J shed 2 bases, with 9 bases lying between them. The CDR3, as DNA: TGTGCCAGCAGTTACGGACAGAAAAACTATGGCTACACCTTC. This gives the protein CASSYGQKNYGYTF.

The V call is TRBV6-6, the J call TRBJ2-6; no clear D gene. V was cut by 9 bases and J by 2 bases, with 11 bases left in between. The germline V gene encodes CDR1 MNHNY and CDR2 SVGAGI (reference sequence). The CDR3 length is 14 residues. The CDR3 bases are TGTGCCAGTCAAGGCAATGCTGGGGCCAACGTCCTGACTTTC. Its protein is CASQGNAGANVLTF.

This clone was seen more than once but under ten times. The genes are TRBV18 and TRBJ1-6; 8 bases match TRBD1. V was clipped by 2 bases and J by 13 bases; unmatched bases: 7. Germline CDR1 reads KGHSH; CDR2 reads LQKENI. CDR3 length equals 14 residues. CDR3 DNA: TGTGCCAGCTCACCAGACAGGGGTAGTACGCCCCTCCACTTT. Translated: CASSPDRGSTPLHF. The full variable domain, its missing parts supplied by reference TRBV18 and TRBJ1-6, is NAGVMQNPRHLVRRRGQEARLRCSPMKGHSHVYWYRQLPEEGLKFMVYLQKENIIDESGMPKERFSAEFPKEGPSILRIQQVVRGDSAAYFCASSPDRGSTPLHFGNGTRLTVT.

The chain joins TRBV5-4 to TRBJ2-7; 8 bases align to TRBD1. The trim removed 4 bases at V and 6 bases at J, leaving 6 bases unmatched. The CDR3 is 13 amino acids. The germline V gene has CDR1 SGHNT and CDR2 YYREEE (reference sequence). CDR3 in DNA: TGTGCCAGCAGCCCGACAGGGGTAGGCGAGCAGTACTTC. It codes for CASSPTGVGEQYF. Complete variable domain (other parts from reference TRBV5-4 and TRBJ2-7): ETGVTQSPTHLIKTRGQQVTLRCSSQSGHNTVSWYQQALGQGPQFIFQYYREEENGRGNFPPRFSGLQFPNYSSELNVNALELDDSALYLCASSPTGVGEQYFGPGTRLTVT.

This chain uses TRBV30 with TRBJ1-3; D gene unclear. CDR1 and CDR2 from the germline V gene are GTSNPN and SVGIG (reference sequence). This CDR3 has 14 amino acids. V shed 2 bases and J shed 4 bases, with 12 bases lying between them. CDR3 amino acids: CAWSTQTRGNTIYF. The CDR3 bases are TGTGCCTGGAGTACCCAAACGAGGGGAAACACCATATATTTT.

The CDR3 region is CASSARLAGGFKAGELFF. The CDR3 DNA reads as TGTGCCAGCAGCGCCCGACTAGCGGGAGGGTTCAAGGCCGGGGAGCTGTTTTTT. This chain links TRBV7-2 with TRBJ2-2, with 14 bases matching TRBD2. Germline-derived CDR1 and CDR2 are SGHTA and FQGNSA. J gave up 6 bases and V 5 bases, and 11 bases lay outside the gene matches. CDR3 size: 18 residues.

CDR3 in DNA: TGCAGCGTTGAACCTAAGACAGGGGCTACCGGTGGGGAAGCTTTCTTT. It codes for CSVEPKTGATGGEAFF. V gene TRBV29-1 combines with J gene TRBJ1-1, with 8 bases fitting TRBD1. J was trimmed by 8 bases and V by 2 bases; bases with no gene match: 16. The CDR3 length is 16 residues. Germline V gene sequence: CDR1 SQVTM, CDR2 ANQGSEA.

This chain connects TRBV11-2 to TRBJ2-7; tentatively, D is TRBD2 (6 bases). The CDR3 covers 14 residues. The germline CDR1 and CDR2 sequences are SGHAT and FQNNGV. Deletions cut 2 bases from V and 1 base from J, with 9 bases between. CDR3 nucleotides: TGTGCCAGCAGCTTAAATGGGGGGTCCTACGAGCAGTACTTC. Protein sequence: CASSLNGGSYEQYF. Full variable domain (remainder filled in from reference TRBV11-2 and TRBJ2-7): EAGVAQSPRYKIIEKRQSVAFWCNPISGHATLYWYQQILGQGPKLLIQFQNNGVVDDSQLPKDRFSAERLKGVDSTLKIQPAKLEDSAVYLCASSLNGGSYEQYFGPGTRLTVT.

This clone was detected once. The chain carries TRBV28 and TRBJ2-7; TRBD2 agrees at 11 bases. The CDR3 runs 15 residues. Germline V gene data show CDR1 as MDHEN and CDR2 as SYDVKM. The V and J ends lost 1 base and 6 bases, in that order; junction bases with no gene match: 5. DNA for the CDR3: TGTGCCAGCAGTTTATCGGGTAGCGGGAGGGGCGAGCAGTACTTC. Its translation: CASSLSGSGRGEQYF.

The chain couples TRBV29-1 to TRBJ1-3; 8 nucleotides match TRBD1. This CDR3 has 13 residues. After removal of 6 bases from V and 4 bases from J, the junction contained 5 bases not matched to a gene. Germline assignment: CDR1 SQVTM and CDR2 ANQGSEA. Here the CDR3 reads CSVTGQGGNTIYF. The CDR3 DNA reads TGCAGCGTGACCGGACAGGGAGGAAACACCATATATTTT. The full variable domain, its missing parts supplied by reference TRBV29-1 and TRBJ1-3, is SAVISQKPSRDICQRGTSLTIQCQVDSQVTMMFWYRQQPGQSLTLIATANQGSEATYESGFVIDKFPISRPNLTFSTLTVSNMSPEDSSIYLCSVTGQGGNTIYFGEGSWLTVV.

The J gene is TRBJ1-6, the V gene TRBV5-4; 10 nucleotides align to TRBD1. J was trimmed by 8 bases and V by 3 bases; bases with no gene match: 2. CDR3 length equals 14 residues. Per the germline V gene, CDR1 is SGHNT and CDR2 is YYREEE (reference sequence). The CDR3 coding sequence is TGTGCCAGCAGCTCCGGGACAGGGGATTCACCCCTCCACTTT. Residues: CASSSGTGDSPLHF.

The V call is TRBV19, the J call TRBJ1-1; D is undetermined. Trimming stripped 5 bases from V and 5 bases from J, with 15 bases between. Germline V lookup: CDR1 LNHDA, CDR2 SQIVND (reference sequence). The CDR3 is 14 amino acids. CDR3 sequence (DNA): TGTGCCAGTAGTCCCCAGGCGGTATGGACTGAAGCTTTCTTT. It yields the protein CASSPQAVWTEAFF.

The chain links TRBV7-3 to TRBJ2-2; 8 bases agree with TRBD1. Germline lookup yields CDR1 SGHTA and CDR2 FQGTGA. V shed 5 bases, J shed 0 bases, and the junction held 2 bases outside the gene matches. This CDR3 contains 15 residues. The CDR3 region has the DNA TGTGCCAGCAGCGACAGGGGCTCGAACACCGGGGAGCTGTTTTTT. The encoded protein is CASSDRGSNTGELFF. Variable domain in full (rest from reference TRBV7-3 and TRBJ2-2): GAGVSQTPSNKVTEKGKYVELRCDPISGHTALYWYRQSLGQGPEFLIYFQGTGAADDSGLPNDRFFAVRPEGSVSTLKIQRTERGDSAVYLCASSDRGSNTGELFFGEGSRLTVL.

This clone was observed once. The chain carries TRBV19 and TRBJ2-3; 9 bases are shared with TRBD2. Trimming took 3 bases from V and 5 from J; bases not matched to a gene: 9. Germline V gives CDR1 LNHDA, CDR2 SQIVND (reference sequence). The CDR3 contains 16 residues. CDR3 sequence: CASSIGGGAAGDTQYF. CDR3 sequence (DNA): TGTGCCAGTAGTATTGGCGGGGGGGCCGCGGGAGATACGCAGTATTTT. The complete variable domain, with remaining parts taken from reference TRBV19 and TRBJ2-3, reads DGGITQSPKYLFRKEGQNVTLSCEQNLNHDAMYWYRQDPGQGLRLIYYSQIVNDFQKGDIAEGYSVSREKKESFPLTVTSAQKNPTAFYLCASSIGGGAAGDTQYFGPGTRLTVL.

The gene calls are TRBV4-3 and TRBJ2-3; 8 positions agree with TRBD1. CDR1 is LGHNA and CDR2 is YSLEER in the germline V gene. The CDR3 is 13 amino acids. With 4 bases clipped from V and 5 bases from J, the junction kept 2 bases outside the gene matches. CDR3 bases: TGCGCCAGCAGCCGAGGACAGGGAGATACGCAGTATTTT. This translates into CASSRGQGDTQYF.

The chain joins TRBV27 to TRBJ2-7; D may correspond to TRBD1 or TRBD2 (5 bases each). Between the trimmed V and J ends, which lost 5 bases and 0 bases, there was a span of 17 bases. The CDR3 consists of 16 residues. Germline V CDR1 and CDR2: MNHEY, SMNVEV (reference sequence). The DNA for the CDR3 is TGTGCCAGCAGTCCCCAGGCGAAGGGGAGCTCCTACGAGCAGTACTTC. Encoded protein: CASSPQAKGSSYEQYF.

The chain couples TRBV6-1 to TRBJ1-4; D ambiguous. The CDR3 length is 14 residues. CDR1 is MNHNS, CDR2 SASEGT, per germline. Trimming cost V 4 bases and J 8 bases, with 14 bases left between them. CDR3 protein: CASSGGGLGEKLFF. The CDR3 region has the DNA TGTGCCAGCAGTGGAGGTGGTTTAGGAGAAAAACTGTTTTTT.

V gene TRBV6-1 combines with J gene TRBJ1-2; TRBD1 agrees at 7 bases. Germline CDR1 and CDR2: MNHNS and SASEGT. V shed 4 bases, J shed 4 bases, and the junction held 12 bases outside the gene matches. CDR3 length equals 16 residues. Written as DNA, the CDR3 is TGTGCCAGCAGTGGAGGGGCGAGGGGGCTGGGCTATGGCTACACCTTC. Translation: CASSGGARGLGYGYTF.

This clone showed up just once. This rearrangement joins TRBV7-3 to TRBJ2-5, with TRBD2 matching over 11 bases. CDR3 length equals 16 residues. Germline loops: CDR1 SGHTA, CDR2 FQGTGA. J gave up 2 bases and V 0 bases, and 2 bases lay outside the gene matches. The CDR3 coding sequence is TGTGCCAGCAGCTTAACGGCTAGCGGGGGGCAAGAGACCCAGTACTTC. Translation gives CASSLTASGGQETQYF.

This clone was found a few times. The chain couples TRBV7-2 to TRBJ2-7; possibly TRBD1 for D (5 bases). Trimming stripped 3 bases from V and 5 bases from J, with 17 bases between. This CDR3 has 15 amino acids. Germline loops: CDR1 SGHTA, CDR2 FQGNSA. The CDR3 coding sequence is TGTGCCAGCAGCTTGAGGACACTTCCCCTTAACGAGCAGTACTTC. Translated: CASSLRTLPLNEQYF.

This chain joins TRBV19 and TRBJ2-3; TRBD2 agrees at 10 bases. V was pared by 1 base and J by 2 bases, with 6 bases of the junction left unmatched. CDR1 and CDR2 from the germline V gene are LNHDA and SQIVND (reference sequence). This CDR3 region has 17 residues. DNA of the CDR3: TGTGCCAGTAGTATAGGCCTAGCGGGAGAGCCCACAGATACGCAGTATTTT. It translates to CASSIGLAGEPTDTQYF.